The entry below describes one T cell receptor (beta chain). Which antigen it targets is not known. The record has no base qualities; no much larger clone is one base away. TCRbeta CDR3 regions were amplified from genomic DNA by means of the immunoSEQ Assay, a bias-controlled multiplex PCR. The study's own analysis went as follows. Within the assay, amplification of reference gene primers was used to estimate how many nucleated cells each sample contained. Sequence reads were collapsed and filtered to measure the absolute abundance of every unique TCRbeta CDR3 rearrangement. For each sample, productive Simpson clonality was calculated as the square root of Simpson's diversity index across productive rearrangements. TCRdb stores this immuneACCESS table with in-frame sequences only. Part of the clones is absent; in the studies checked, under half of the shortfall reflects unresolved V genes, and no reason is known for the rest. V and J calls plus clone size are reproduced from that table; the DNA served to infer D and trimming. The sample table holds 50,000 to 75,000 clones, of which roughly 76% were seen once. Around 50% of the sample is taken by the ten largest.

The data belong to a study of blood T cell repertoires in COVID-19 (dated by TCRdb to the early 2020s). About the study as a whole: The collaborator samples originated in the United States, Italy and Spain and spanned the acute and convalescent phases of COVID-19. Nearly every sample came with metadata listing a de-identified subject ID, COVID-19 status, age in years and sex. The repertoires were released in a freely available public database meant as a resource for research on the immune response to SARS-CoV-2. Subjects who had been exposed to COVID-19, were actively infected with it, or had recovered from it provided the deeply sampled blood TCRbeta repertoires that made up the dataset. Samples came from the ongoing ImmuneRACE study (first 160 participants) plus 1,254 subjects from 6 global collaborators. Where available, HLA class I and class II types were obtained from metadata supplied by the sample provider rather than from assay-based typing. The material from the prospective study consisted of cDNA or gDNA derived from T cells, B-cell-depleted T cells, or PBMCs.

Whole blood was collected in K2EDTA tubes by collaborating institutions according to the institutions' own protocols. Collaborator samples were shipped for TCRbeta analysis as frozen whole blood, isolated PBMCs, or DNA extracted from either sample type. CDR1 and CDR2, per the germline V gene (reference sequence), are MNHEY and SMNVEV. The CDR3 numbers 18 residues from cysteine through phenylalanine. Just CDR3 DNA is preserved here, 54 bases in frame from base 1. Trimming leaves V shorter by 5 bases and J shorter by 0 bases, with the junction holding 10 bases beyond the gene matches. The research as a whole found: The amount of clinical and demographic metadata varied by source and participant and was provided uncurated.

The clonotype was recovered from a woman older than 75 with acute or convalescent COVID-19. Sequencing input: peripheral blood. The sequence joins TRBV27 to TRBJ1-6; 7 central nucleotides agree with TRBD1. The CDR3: CASSPYPDRSSYNSPLHF. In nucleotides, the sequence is TGTGCCAGCAGTCCGTACCCGGACAGGAGCTCCTATAATTCACCCCTCCACTTT.